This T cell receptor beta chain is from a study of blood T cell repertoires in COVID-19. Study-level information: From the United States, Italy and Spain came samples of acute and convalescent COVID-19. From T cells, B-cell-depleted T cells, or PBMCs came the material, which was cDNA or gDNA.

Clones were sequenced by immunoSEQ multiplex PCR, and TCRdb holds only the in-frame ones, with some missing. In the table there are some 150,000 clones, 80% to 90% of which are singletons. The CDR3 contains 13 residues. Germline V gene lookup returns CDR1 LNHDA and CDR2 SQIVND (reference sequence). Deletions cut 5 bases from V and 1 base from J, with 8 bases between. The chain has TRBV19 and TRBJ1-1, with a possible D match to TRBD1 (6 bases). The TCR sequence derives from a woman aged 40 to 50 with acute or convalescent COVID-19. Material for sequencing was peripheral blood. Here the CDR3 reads CASSAGANTEAFF. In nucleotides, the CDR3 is TGTGCCAGTAGTGCGGGGGCGAACACTGAAGCTTTCTTT.